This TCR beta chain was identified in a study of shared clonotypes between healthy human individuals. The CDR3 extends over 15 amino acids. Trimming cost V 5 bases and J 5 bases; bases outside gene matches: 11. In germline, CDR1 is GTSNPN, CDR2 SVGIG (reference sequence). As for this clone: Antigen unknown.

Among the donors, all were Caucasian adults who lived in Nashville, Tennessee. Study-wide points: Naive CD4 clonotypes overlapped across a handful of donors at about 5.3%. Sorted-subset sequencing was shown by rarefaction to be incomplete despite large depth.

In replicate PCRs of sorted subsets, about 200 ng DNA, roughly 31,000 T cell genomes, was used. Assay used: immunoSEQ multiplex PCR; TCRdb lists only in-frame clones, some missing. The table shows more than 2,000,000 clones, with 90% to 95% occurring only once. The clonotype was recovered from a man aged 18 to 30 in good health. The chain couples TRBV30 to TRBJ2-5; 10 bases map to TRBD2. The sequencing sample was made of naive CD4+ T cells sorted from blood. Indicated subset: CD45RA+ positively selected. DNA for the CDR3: TGTGCCTGGTCCCGGACTAGCGGAGGCGGGGAGACCCAGTACTTC. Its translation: CAWSRTSGGGETQYF.